The 22 T cell receptor beta chains given below trace back to one sample, sequenced in a study of shared clonotypes between healthy human individuals. Clones were read by immunoSEQ multiplex PCR, and TCRdb kept only the in-frame ones, dropping some. The table has hundreds of thousands of clones, roughly 80% seen once. The sequencing sample was made of memory CD4+ T cells sorted from blood. Subset noted: CD45RA-negative fraction. These receptors were collected from a man aged 25-45 years in good health.

The rearrangement joins TRBV9 to TRBJ1-1, with 8 bases fitting TRBD1. The V segment lost 0 bases and the J segment 7 bases; nucleotides outside the gene matches: 5. Germline-derived CDR1 and CDR2 are SGDLS and YYNGEE. The CDR3 totals 14 residues. CDR3 region: CASSVESGQGEAFF. CDR3 coding DNA: TGTGCCAGCAGCGTAGAGAGCGGACAGGGTGAAGCTTTCTTT.

This clone was recorded at least ten times. The gene calls are TRBV9 and TRBJ1-5, with D perhaps matching TRBD1 (6 bases). The germline V gene has CDR1 SGDLS and CDR2 YYNGEE. The length of the CDR3 is 15 residues. V lost 4 bases and J 4 bases, leaving 15 bases between the germline ends. DNA for the CDR3: TGTGCCAGCAGCACCACAGGGCTGGGTAATCAGCCCCAGCATTTT. It specifies CASSTTGLGNQPQHF.

This chain uses TRBV7-2 with TRBJ1-3; D is possibly TRBD1 (6 bases). V lost 5 bases and J lost 0, with 11 bases in between. Germline assignment: CDR1 SGHTA and CDR2 FQGNSA. This CDR3 has 15 amino acids. The CDR3 spells CASSPPGVSGNTIYF. In nucleotides, the CDR3 is TGTGCCAGCAGCCCCCCAGGGGTCTCTGGAAACACCATATATTTT.

This clone came up once. This chain connects TRBV5-1 to TRBJ2-1; the D gene could be TRBD1 or TRBD2 (5 bases each). The V end lost 0 bases, the J end lost 9 bases, and 16 bases lay between the germline ends. The CDR3 loop spans 15 amino acids. Germline lookup yields CDR1 SGHRS and CDR2 YFSETQ. CDR3 loop: CASSLVDQVGTEQFF. The DNA for the CDR3 is TGCGCCAGCAGCTTGGTTGATCAGGTGGGGACTGAGCAGTTCTTC. Supplemented by reference TRBV5-1 and TRBJ2-1, the full variable domain reads KAGVTQTPRYLIKTRGQQVTLSCSPISGHRSVSWYQQTPGQGLQFLFEYFSETQRNKGNFPGRFSGRQFSNSRSEMNVSTLELGDSALYLCASSLVDQVGTEQFFGPGTRLTVL.

The V gene is TRBV19, the J gene TRBJ2-3; unclear D gene. Trimming took 4 bases from V and 2 from J, leaving 7 bases between them. Per germline, CDR1 LNHDA and CDR2 SQIVND (reference sequence). The CDR3 runs to 13 residues. The DNA for the CDR3 is TGTGCCAGTAGTACTCGTCCCACAGATACGCAGTATTTT. It codes for CASSTRPTDTQYF. The full variable domain, its missing parts supplied by reference TRBV19 and TRBJ2-3, is DGGITQSPKYLFRKEGQNVTLSCEQNLNHDAMYWYRQDPGQGLRLIYYSQIVNDFQKGDIAEGYSVSREKKESFPLTVTSAQKNPTAFYLCASSTRPTDTQYFGPGTRLTVL.

The rearrangement uses TRBV29-1 and TRBJ2-1, with TRBD1 identical over 10 bases. The CDR3 totals 16 residues. Per the germline V gene, CDR1 is SQVTM and CDR2 is ANQGSEA. The V segment lost 4 bases and the J segment 1 base; nucleotides outside the gene matches: 7. CDR3 in amino acids: CSVADRGAISYNEQFF. The DNA for the CDR3 is TGCAGCGTTGCGGACAGGGGGGCTATTTCCTACAATGAGCAGTTCTTC.

This clone was picked up many times. The V gene is TRBV30, the J gene TRBJ1-3; D is unresolved. The CDR3 covers 13 residues. From germline, CDR1 is GTSNPN and CDR2 SVGIG (reference sequence). V was shortened by 4 bases and J by 5 bases, with 12 bases between the two germline ends. The CDR3: CAWTLGFRNTIYF. The CDR3 DNA sequence: TGTGCCTGGACCCTCGGGTTTCGAAACACCATATATTTT.

CDR3 sequence reads: CASRWTGGRQPQHF. The CDR3 bases are TGTGCCAGCAGATGGACAGGGGGCAGGCAGCCCCAGCATTTT. The genes are TRBV2 and TRBJ1-5, with 11 bases matching TRBD1. J lost 7 bases, V lost 6 bases, and 5 bases had no gene match. Germline loops: CDR1 SNHLY, CDR2 FYNNEI. The CDR3 length is 14 residues.

The chain links TRBV6-5 to TRBJ2-2, with a weak D call TRBD1 (6 bases). The CDR3 sequence is 14 residues long. V was shortened by 5 bases and J by 7 bases, with 14 bases between the two germline ends. CDR1 MNHEY and CDR2 SVGAGI come from the germline V gene. The CDR3 region is CASSPVRGVGELFF. The CDR3, as DNA: TGTGCCAGCAGTCCAGTCAGGGGCGTCGGGGAGCTGTTTTTT.

The genes are TRBV6-1 and TRBJ2-2, with D unclear. V was trimmed by 0 bases and J by 4 bases, leaving 3 bases between them. Germline CDR1 reads MNHNS; CDR2 reads SASEGT. CDR3 length: 13 residues. The CDR3 loop is CASSEAVTGELFF. CDR3 coding DNA: TGTGCCAGCAGTGAAGCGGTCACCGGGGAGCTGTTTTTT.

This clone was detected once. V usage is TRBV6-1 and J usage is TRBJ1-2; a possible D gene is TRBD1 (6 bases). The V gene's germline CDR1 is MNHNS and CDR2 SASEGT. V lost 8 bases, J lost 7 bases, and 11 bases lay in between. The CDR3 totals 11 residues. The CDR3 here is CASVRGGGYTF. The CDR3 DNA reads TGTGCCAGCGTGAGGGGGGGTGGCTACACCTTC.

The CDR3 here is CASSLGRLSYNEQFF. The CDR3 bases are TGCGCCAGCAGCTTGGGACGCCTCTCCTACAATGAGCAGTTCTTC. This chain links TRBV5-1 with TRBJ2-1, with unresolved D. V lost 0 bases and J lost 0, with 7 bases in between. The CDR3 runs to 15 residues. Germline lookup yields CDR1 SGHRS and CDR2 YFSETQ.

The rearrangement links TRBV2 to TRBJ2-7; a weak D match, TRBD2 (8 bases). Looked up from germline, CDR1 is SNHLY and CDR2 is FYNNEI. V gave up 6 bases and J gave up 3 bases, with 18 bases separating them. The CDR3 has 15 amino acids. DNA of the CDR3: TGTGCCAGCAGCTCGGGAGGGGGCTCTAGCTACGAGCAGTACTTC. Encoded protein: CASSSGGGSSYEQYF.

The CDR3 region has the DNA TGTGCCAGTACCCCAGCCAACTATCACAATGAGCAGTTCTTC. As protein: CASTPANYHNEQFF. The V and J genes are TRBV19 and TRBJ2-1; D is ambiguous. CDR3 length: 14 residues. CDR1 is LNHDA, CDR2 SQIVND, per germline (reference sequence). The V end was cut by 7 bases, the J end by 5 bases, with 15 bases between.

J is TRBJ2-6 and V is TRBV2, with D possibly being TRBD1 (6 bases). The V gene's germline CDR1 is SNHLY and CDR2 FYNNEI. The V and J ends lost 4 bases and 0 bases respectively, with 13 bases between them. This CDR3 comprises 17 residues. Written as DNA, the CDR3 is TGTGCCAGCAGTGGTACAGGGTTTCGCTCTGGGGCCAACGTCCTGACTTTC. Translated: CASSGTGFRSGANVLTF.

The chain uses TRBV5-5 and TRBJ2-3; no definite D call. The CDR3 extends over 16 amino acids. V lost 2 bases, J lost 0 bases, and 13 bases lay in between. Per germline, CDR1 SGHKS and CDR2 YYEKEE (reference sequence). The CDR3 region has the DNA TGTGCCAGCAGCTTCCAGGTGAATCCTAGCACAGATACGCAGTATTTT. Encoded protein: CASSFQVNPSTDTQYF.

CDR3 bases: TGTGCCAGCAGTTTAGATGCGGTCGAGGTTGAGCAGTTCTTC. Translating gives CASSLDAVEVEQFF. V is TRBV28 and J is TRBJ2-1; D is unresolved. This CDR3 has 14 amino acids. Germline CDR1 MDHEN, CDR2 SYDVKM. V was pared by 2 bases and J by 9 bases, with 14 bases between.

The chain recombines TRBV28 with TRBJ1-1; no reliable D call. The CDR3 extends over 12 amino acids. CDR1 is MDHEN and CDR2 is SYDVKM in the germline V gene. V gave up 3 bases and J gave up 4 bases, with 6 bases separating them. CDR3 nucleotides: TGTGCCAGCAGTTTCTCTAGCACTGAAGCTTTCTTT. Its translation: CASSFSSTEAFF.

This clone was counted once. Here the CDR3 DNA reads TGCGCCAGCAGCCCGGGGGGACTAGCGGGCCACAATGAGCAGTTCTTC. Encoded protein: CASSPGGLAGHNEQFF. The chain links TRBV5-1 to TRBJ2-1; TRBD2 matches at 12 bases. V dropped 4 bases and J dropped 5; count of bases not matched to a gene: 7. From germline, CDR1 is SGHRS and CDR2 YFSETQ. The CDR3 extends over 16 amino acids.

The CDR3 here is CASSPRTGNNQPQHF. The CDR3 nucleotides are TGTGCCAGCAGCCCCCGGACAGGGAACAATCAGCCCCAGCATTTT. The V call is TRBV21-1, the J call TRBJ1-5; TRBD1 is the table's D call, not checked against the DNA. TRBV21-1 is a recognized pseudogene. The CDR3 covers 15 residues.

This chain joins TRBV28 and TRBJ1-5; tentative D call: TRBD1 (6 bases). In germline, CDR1 is MDHEN, CDR2 SYDVKM. V was trimmed by 6 bases and J by 2 bases, leaving 14 bases between them. The CDR3 is 15 amino acids. The CDR3 DNA sequence: TGTGCCAGCAGACCTTCAGGGGTGGGCAATCAGCCCCAGCATTTT. This encodes CASRPSGVGNQPQHF.

This chain links TRBV5-4 with TRBJ1-2, with D unclear. Germline V gene lookup returns CDR1 SGHNT and CDR2 YYREEE (reference sequence). CDR3 length: 14 residues. The V gene lost 6 bases and the J gene lost 4 bases, with 16 bases spanning the gap. The CDR3, as DNA: TGTGCCAGCACCAACCCCGATCTGGTCTATGGCTACACCTTC. Its translation: CASTNPDLVYGYTF.